This T cell receptor beta chain emerged from a study of blood T cell repertoires in COVID-19. In the study overall: Material from acute and convalescent COVID-19 was sourced from the United States, Italy and Spain.

Original data processing: Reference gene primer amplification gave estimated nucleated cell counts. The repertoire was sequenced with immunoSEQ multiplex PCR; TCRdb's copy has only in-frame clones and lacks some. V, J and clone size reflect that table, while D and trimming were determined from the DNA. The top ten clones hold around 0.77% of a sample with some 200,000 clones, about 88% of them seen once. Trimming removed 5 bases from V and 6 bases from J; junction bases left unmatched: 13. Germline V gives CDR1 MDHEN, CDR2 SYDVKM. This CDR3 comprises 16 residues. Participants were aged roughly 18 to 90 years, lived in 24 US areas, and enrolled virtually. Cohort 3 donors were reported recovered after two negative PCRs, clearance, or symptom resolution.

The V gene is TRBV28, the J gene TRBJ1-2; 9 nucleotides match TRBD1. The origin of this receptor is a young woman who had recovered from COVID-19. The sequencing sample was made of PBMCs or T cells enriched from blood (not recorded which). CDR3 amino acids: CASSPHLGTGFNGYTF. CDR3 DNA sequence: TGTGCCAGCAGTCCGCACCTAGGGACAGGGTTTAATGGCTACACCTTC.